This TCR beta chain originates from a study of T cells in tumors after PD-1 blockade. On the study more broadly: No patient had prior checkpoint blockade, systemic immunosuppression, or radiotherapy within 4 weeks. General study results and limits: Some novel exhausted tumor clones appeared in pre-treatment blood, suggesting peripheral recruitment.

On this clone: Its antigen is as yet unknown.

Trimming shortened V by 2 bases and J by 5 bases, and 3 bases separated the two germline ends. This CDR3 contains 11 residues. The V gene's germline CDR1 is SNHLY and CDR2 FYNNEI. The table came from immunoSEQ multiplex PCR; TCRdb's copy has only in-frame clones and leaves some out. The sample holds 3,500 to 5,000 clones; less than 75% are singletons and the top ten take approximately 12%. The material sequenced was tumor tissue, taken before anti-PD-1 treatment. The sequence was collected from a human donor with basal cell carcinoma. J is TRBJ2-5 and V is TRBV2; no firm D call. The CDR3 reads CASSETETQYF. CDR3 DNA sequence: TGTGCCAGCAGTGAAACGGAGACCCAGTACTTC.